The clone carrying this T cell receptor (beta chain) was seen at least ten times. This sample is drawn from a study of early T cells in non-severe SARS-CoV-2 infection. TCRdb used MiXCR to reprocess the 5' RACE reads, holding one entry per CDR3 protein. Among 40,000 to 60,000 distinct CDR3 sequences listed, 5.5% to 6.5% were seen once. Germline CDR1 is LNHDA and CDR2 is SQIVND (reference sequence). The CDR3 sequence is 14 residues long. Trimming left V 4 bases short and J 6 bases short, with 16 bases between. Specimen: whole blood, collected at baseline. This clonotype originated in an adult who was a healthcare worker with PCR-confirmed SARS-CoV-2 infection or an uninfected control (not recorded which). The V and J genes are TRBV19 and TRBJ2-7, with TRBD1 as a possible D gene (5 bases). The CDR3 sequence is CASSSQLLGREQYF. CDR3 DNA sequence: TGTGCCAGTAGTAGCCAGCTTCTGGGGCGCGAGCAGTACTTC.